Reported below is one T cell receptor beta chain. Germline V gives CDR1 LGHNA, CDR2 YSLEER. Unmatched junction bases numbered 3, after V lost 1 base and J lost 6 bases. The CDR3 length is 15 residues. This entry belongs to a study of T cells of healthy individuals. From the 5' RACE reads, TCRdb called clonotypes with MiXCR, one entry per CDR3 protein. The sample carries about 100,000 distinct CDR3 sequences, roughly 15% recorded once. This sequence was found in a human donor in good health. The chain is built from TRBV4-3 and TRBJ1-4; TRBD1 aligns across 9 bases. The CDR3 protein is CASSQADRGDEKLFF. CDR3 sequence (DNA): TGCGCCAGCAGCCAAGCGGACAGGGGTGATGAAAAACTGTTTTTT.